Described below is a single T cell receptor beta chain sequence and its context. The method was immunoSEQ multiplex PCR; TCRdb's version includes in-frame clones alone and lacks a portion of them. The table lists roughly 78,000 clones, about 89% of them singletons. The data originate from a study of blood T cell repertoires in COVID-19. Germline CDR1 LGHNA, CDR2 YSLEER. Trimming pared 4 bases from V and 8 bases from J, leaving 15 bases between. The CDR3 totals 14 residues. V usage is TRBV4-3 and J usage is TRBJ2-1, with a weak D call TRBD2 (6 bases). Sequenced material: peripheral blood. The sequence derives from a woman aged 55 to 70 with acute or convalescent COVID-19. The CDR3 spells CASSLARTGDEQFF. The CDR3 region has the DNA TGCGCCAGCAGCCTGGCACGAACGGGGGATGAGCAGTTCTTC.